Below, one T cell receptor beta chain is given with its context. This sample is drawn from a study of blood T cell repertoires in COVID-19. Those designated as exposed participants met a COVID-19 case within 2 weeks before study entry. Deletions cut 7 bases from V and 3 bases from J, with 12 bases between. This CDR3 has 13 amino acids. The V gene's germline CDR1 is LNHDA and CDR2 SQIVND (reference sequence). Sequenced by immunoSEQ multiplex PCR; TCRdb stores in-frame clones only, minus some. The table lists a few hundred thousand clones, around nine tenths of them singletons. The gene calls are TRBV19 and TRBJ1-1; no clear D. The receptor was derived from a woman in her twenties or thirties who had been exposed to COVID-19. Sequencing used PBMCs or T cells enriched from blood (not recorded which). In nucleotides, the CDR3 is TGTGCCAGTAAAGGGAGGTCGGACACTGAAGCTTTCTTT. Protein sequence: CASKGRSDTEAFF.